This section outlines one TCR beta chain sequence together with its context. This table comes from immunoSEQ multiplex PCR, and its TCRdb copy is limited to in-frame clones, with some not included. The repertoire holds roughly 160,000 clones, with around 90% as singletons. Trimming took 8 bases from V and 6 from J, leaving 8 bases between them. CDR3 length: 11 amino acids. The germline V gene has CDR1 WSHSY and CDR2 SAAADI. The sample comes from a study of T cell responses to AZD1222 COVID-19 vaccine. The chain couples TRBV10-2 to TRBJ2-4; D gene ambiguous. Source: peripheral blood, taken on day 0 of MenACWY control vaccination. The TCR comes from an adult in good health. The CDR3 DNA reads TGCGCCAGCCAGGACGGAAACATTCAGTACTTC. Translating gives CASQDGNIQYF.